These 5 T cell receptor beta chains were sequenced from one sample in a study of regulatory T cells in long-lasting Graves disease. Time point meaning: newly diagnosed GD, antithyroid drugs for less than 3 months. From RNA extracted from PBMCs, the TCR library was made. Construction of TCR beta libraries relied on iRepertoire HTBI primers and on Arm-PCR targeting CDR3 regions. Via MiXCR, TCRdb re-called the multiplex PCR reads, giving one row per CDR3 protein. The sample has a few hundred thousand distinct CDR3 sequences, 18% seen once. The input for sequencing was peripheral blood mononuclear cells (PBMCs), taken at new diagnosis, from a patient treated with antithyroid drugs. All receptors derive from a female donor with Graves disease.

This clonotype was counted many times. A read error is likely, as this CDR3 ends without the conserved phenylalanine or tryptophan. The V call is TRBV27, the J call TRBJ2-6; 8 bases are shared with TRBD1. CDR1 and CDR2 from the germline V gene are MNHEY and SMNVEV (reference sequence). V lost 5 bases to trimming and J lost 0 bases; unmatched junction nucleotides: 9. The CDR3 has 18 amino acids. In DNA form, the CDR3 reads TGTGCCAGCAGTATCCGGACAGGGTGGAACTCTGGGGCCAACGTCCTGACTTAC. Translating it yields CASSIRTGWNSGANVLTY.

J is TRBJ2-5 and V is TRBV12-3 or TRBV12-4, with 9 bases identical to TRBD1. Trimming took 6 bases from V and 5 from J; bases not matched to a gene: 13. The CDR3 is 16 residues long. CDR3 DNA: TGTGCCAGCAGCCAGGACAGGGGAAAGTTGGGTGAGACCCAGTACTTC. Encoded protein: CASSQDRGKLGETQYF.

The chain is built from TRBV2 and TRBJ2-2; D unclear. The CDR3 length is 16 residues. CDR1 SNHLY and CDR2 FYNNEI come from the germline V gene. The V end was cut by 7 bases, the J end by 0 bases, with 15 bases between. The CDR3 is CASTQGGGPNTGELFF. CDR3 nucleotide sequence: TGTGCCAGCACCCAAGGTGGCGGACCGAACACCGGGGAGCTGTTTTTT.

This sequence joins TRBV2 and TRBJ2-5; the match to TRBD2 covers 10 bases. The CDR3 consists of 16 residues. V dropped 2 bases and J dropped 3; count of bases not matched to a gene: 6. From germline, CDR1 is SNHLY and CDR2 FYNNEI. The CDR3 DNA follows: TGTGCCAGCAGTGAAAGCGGAACTAGCGGGAAAGAGACCCAGTACTTC. It encodes CASSESGTSGKETQYF.

The genes are TRBV4-2 and TRBJ2-1; perhaps TRBD2 as D (5 bases). Trimming removed 1 base at V and 7 bases at J, with 11 bases between. Germline-derived CDR1 and CDR2 are LGHNA and YNFKEQ. The CDR3 spans 14 residues. CDR3 residues: CASSQGGAGNEQFF. CDR3 DNA: TGTGCCAGCAGCCAAGGGGGAGCTGGGAATGAGCAGTTCTTC.